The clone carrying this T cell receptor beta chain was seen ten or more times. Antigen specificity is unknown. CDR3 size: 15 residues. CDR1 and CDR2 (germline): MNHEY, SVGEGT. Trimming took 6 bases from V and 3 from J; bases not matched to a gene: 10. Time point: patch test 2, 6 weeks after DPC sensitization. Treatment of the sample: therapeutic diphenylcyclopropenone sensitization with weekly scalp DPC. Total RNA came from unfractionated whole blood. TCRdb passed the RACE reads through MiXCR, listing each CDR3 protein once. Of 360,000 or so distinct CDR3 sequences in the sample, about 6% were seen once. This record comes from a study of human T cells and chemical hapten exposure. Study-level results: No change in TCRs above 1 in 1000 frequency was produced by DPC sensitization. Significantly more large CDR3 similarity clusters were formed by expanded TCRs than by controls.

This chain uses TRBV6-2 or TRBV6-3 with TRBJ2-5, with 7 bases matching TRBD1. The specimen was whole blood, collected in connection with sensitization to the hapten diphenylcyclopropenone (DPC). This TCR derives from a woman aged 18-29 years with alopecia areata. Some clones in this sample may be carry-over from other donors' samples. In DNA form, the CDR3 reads TGTGCCAGCAGCGACAGGGTTTTTCGGGAAGAGACCCAGTACTTC. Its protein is CASSDRVFREETQYF.